This T cell receptor (beta chain) emerged from a study of identifying expanded T cells in peripheral blood. The assay was immunoSEQ multiplex PCR, and TCRdb's table has in-frame clones only and misses some. The data show about 58,000 clones, approximately 89% seen once. Germline CDR1 reads KGHSH; CDR2 reads LQKENI. V was clipped by 1 base and J by 4 bases, with 10 bases between them. The CDR3 runs to 14 residues. Study results and limitations: Across healthy donors, higher total template counts meant significantly greater approximately 2-week count variance. About 1.3 clones differed between technical replicates, versus about 17 and 20 over time.

In regard to this clone: The antigen is undetermined.

This chain links TRBV18 with TRBJ1-1; maybe TRBD1 (5 bases). Sequencing input: blood. This clonotype was sampled from a person between 18 and 75 years old in good health. The CDR3 reads CASSPQGGTTEAFF. CDR3 DNA sequence: TGTGCCAGCTCACCACAGGGTGGGACCACTGAAGCTTTCTTT.